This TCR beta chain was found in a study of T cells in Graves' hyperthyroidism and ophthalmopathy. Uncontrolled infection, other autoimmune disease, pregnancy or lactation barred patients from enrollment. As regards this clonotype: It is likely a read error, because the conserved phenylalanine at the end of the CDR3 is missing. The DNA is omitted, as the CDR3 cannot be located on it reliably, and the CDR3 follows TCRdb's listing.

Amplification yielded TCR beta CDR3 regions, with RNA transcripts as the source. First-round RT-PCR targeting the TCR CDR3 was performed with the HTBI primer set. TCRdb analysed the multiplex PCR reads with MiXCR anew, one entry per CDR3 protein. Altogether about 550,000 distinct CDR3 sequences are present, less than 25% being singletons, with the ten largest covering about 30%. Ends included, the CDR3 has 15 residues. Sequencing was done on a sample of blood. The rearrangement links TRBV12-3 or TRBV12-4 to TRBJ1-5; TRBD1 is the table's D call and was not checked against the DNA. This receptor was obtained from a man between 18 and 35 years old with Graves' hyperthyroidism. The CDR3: CASSRTGNSNQPQQL.